Presented here are 20 T cell receptor beta chains from one specimen sequenced in a study of blood T cell repertoires in COVID-19. Clones were sequenced by immunoSEQ multiplex PCR, and TCRdb holds only the in-frame ones, with some missing. The data contain more than 95,000 clones, less than 95% of them seen just once; the ten biggest clones take up less than 2%. The sequencing sample was made of peripheral blood. The receptors stem from a human donor with active COVID-19. The donor label of this sample is uncertain.

The gene calls are TRBV6-5 and TRBJ2-7; 8 bases are a match to TRBD1. The CDR3 covers 13 residues. Losses at the gene ends were 9 bases for V and 3 bases for J; bases not matched to a gene: 7. In germline, CDR1 is MNHEY, CDR2 SVGAGI. DNA for the CDR3: TGTGCCAGTGCGCAGGGGGCGCACTACGAGCAGTACTTC. Its protein is CASAQGAHYEQYF.

The J gene is TRBJ2-2, the V gene TRBV19; 9 nucleotides line up with TRBD1. Germline-derived CDR1 and CDR2 are LNHDA and SQIVND (reference sequence). The CDR3 is 16 residues long. The V and J ends lost 7 bases and 6 bases, in that order; junction bases with no gene match: 12. The CDR3 bases are TGTGCCAGTACCCCCTGGGGACAGGGCCGTGCCGGGGAGCTGTTTTTT. Its protein product is CASTPWGQGRAGELFF.

The chain combines TRBV19 with TRBJ1-5, with 8 nucleotides matching TRBD1. With 6 bases clipped from V and 4 bases from J, the junction kept 8 bases outside the gene matches. From germline, CDR1 is LNHDA and CDR2 SQIVND (reference sequence). The CDR3 loop spans 15 amino acids. CDR3 protein: CASRPRQGTNQPQHF. CDR3 nucleotide sequence: TGTGCCAGTAGGCCGAGACAGGGGACGAATCAGCCCCAGCATTTT.

The chain is built from TRBV7-8 and TRBJ1-1, with 9 nucleotides matching TRBD1. Germline-derived CDR1 and CDR2 are SGHVS and FQNEAQ. This CDR3 is 19 amino acids long. Trimming cost V 4 bases and J 1 base; bases outside gene matches: 16. The CDR3 nucleotides are TGTGCCAGCAGCTACTCCTTGGGCCGGACAGGGGCATCGAACACTGAAGCTTTCTTT. Protein product: CASSYSLGRTGASNTEAFF.

V is TRBV6-2 or TRBV6-3 and J is TRBJ2-5; 8 bases align to TRBD2. The CDR3 has 15 amino acids. V was clipped by 2 bases and J by 5 bases; unmatched bases: 7. Germline lookup yields CDR1 MNHEY and CDR2 SVGEGT. The CDR3 coding sequence is TGTGCCAGCAGTTACCGGGGGGGAGCAGGGGAGACCCAGTACTTC. Translated: CASSYRGGAGETQYF.

The chain combines TRBV18 with TRBJ1-1; no reliable D call. In germline, CDR1 is KGHSH, CDR2 LQKENI. This CDR3 contains 14 residues. The V end was cut by 2 bases, the J end by 1 base, with 8 bases between. The CDR3 sequence: CASSPTAGNTEAFF. The CDR3 DNA follows: TGTGCCAGCTCACCAACAGCCGGGAACACTGAAGCTTTCTTT.

In this sample, this clone turned up once. The rearrangement joins TRBV5-5 to TRBJ1-1; perhaps TRBD1 as D (5 bases). Trimming pared 0 bases from V and 4 bases from J, leaving 13 bases between. Germline V gene sequence: CDR1 SGHKS, CDR2 YYEKEE (reference sequence). The CDR3 runs to 15 residues. The CDR3 protein is CASSLGVRAATEAFF. The CDR3 coding sequence is TGTGCCAGCAGCTTGGGGGTCAGGGCGGCCACTGAAGCTTTCTTT.

The rearrangement links TRBV6-5 to TRBJ2-5; 8 nucleotides line up with TRBD1. This CDR3 is built from 14 residues. Germline CDR1 MNHEY, CDR2 SVGAGI. Germline trimming cut 8 bases from V and 5 bases from J; bases unmatched to any gene: 10. In DNA, the CDR3 is TGTGCCAGCGGTAGCAGGGGGCTTCGGGAGACCCAGTACTTC. It yields the protein CASGSRGLRETQYF.

This clone was detected once. The CDR3 DNA is TGTGCCAGCAGCCTGCCGCGGGGGGCGTTTCGGAATGAGCAGTTCTTC. Its protein is CASSLPRGAFRNEQFF. J is TRBJ2-1 and V is TRBV11-2, with 8 bases that match TRBD2. This CDR3 comprises 16 residues. The V gene's germline CDR1 is SGHAT and CDR2 FQNNGV. V was clipped by 5 bases and J by 7 bases; unmatched bases: 13.

This sequence joins TRBV7-2 and TRBJ2-7; 8 nucleotides line up with TRBD1. The CDR3 length is 14 residues. Trimming removed 3 bases from V and 3 bases from J; junction bases left unmatched: 4. The germline V gene has CDR1 SGHTA and CDR2 FQGNSA. The CDR3 DNA reads as TGTGCCAGCAGCTTTGGACAGGGCCGCTACGAGCAGTACTTC. This translates into CASSFGQGRYEQYF.

J is TRBJ2-7 and V is TRBV19; TRBD1 matches 10 bases. Losses at the gene ends were 5 bases for V and 3 bases for J; bases not matched to a gene: 7. The CDR3 sequence is 15 residues long. Germline V gene data show CDR1 as LNHDA and CDR2 as SQIVND (reference sequence). In nucleotides, the CDR3 is TGTGCCAGTAGTCTCCGGGACAGGGGTTTCTACGAGCAGTACTTC. Its protein is CASSLRDRGFYEQYF. The full variable domain, its missing parts supplied by reference TRBV19 and TRBJ2-7, is DGGITQSPKYLFRKEGQNVTLSCEQNLNHDAMYWYRQDPGQGLRLIYYSQIVNDFQKGDIAEGYSVSREKKESFPLTVTSAQKNPTAFYLCASSLRDRGFYEQYFGPGTRLTVT.

This clone was seen just once. The V and J genes are TRBV12-3 or TRBV12-4 and TRBJ2-5; weak D call: TRBD1 (5 bases). The CDR3 has 13 residues. V gave up 5 bases and J gave up 3 bases, with 10 bases separating them. The CDR3 DNA is TGTGCCAGCAGTCCCCAGACAGAAGAGACCCAGTACTTC. Translating it yields CASSPQTEETQYF.

The rearrangement links TRBV7-8 to TRBJ2-7; no firm D call. Germline CDR1 and CDR2: SGHVS and FQNEAQ. V was pared by 5 bases and J by 2 bases, with 10 bases between. This CDR3 has 13 residues. For the CDR3, the DNA is TGTGCCAGCAGCCTAAGAGAAACCTACGAGCAGTACTTC. It translates to CASSLRETYEQYF.

This clone was seen only a few times. The CDR3 region is CASSPLAGGPYEQFF. The CDR3 nucleotides read TGTGCCAGCAGCCCACTAGCGGGGGGGCCGTATGAGCAGTTCTTC. This chain links TRBV7-2 with TRBJ2-1; TRBD2 aligns across 13 bases. Germline assignment: CDR1 SGHTA and CDR2 FQGNSA. The CDR3 runs 15 residues. Trimming at V came to 5 bases and at J to 8 bases, leaving 6 bases not matched to a gene. The variable domain in full, completed from reference TRBV7-2 and TRBJ2-1, reads GAGVSQSPSNKVTEKGKDVELRCDPISGHTALYWYRQSLGQGLEFLIYFQGNSAPDKSGLPSDRFSAERTGGSVSTLTIQRTQQEDSAVYLCASSPLAGGPYEQFFGPGTRLTVL.

This chain uses TRBV12-3 or TRBV12-4 with TRBJ1-5; TRBD1 aligns across 7 bases. Trimming removed 6 bases from V and 6 bases from J; junction bases left unmatched: 5. The CDR3 has 13 amino acids. DNA of the CDR3: TGTGCCAGCAGCCTAGGGACAGTTCAGCCCCAGCATTTT. Translating it yields CASSLGTVQPQHF.

The chain carries TRBV19 and TRBJ1-4; D gene ambiguous. Germline lookup yields CDR1 LNHDA and CDR2 SQIVND (reference sequence). Deletions cut 3 bases from V and 8 bases from J, with 10 bases between. This CDR3 is built from 13 residues. The CDR3 loop reads CASSITRLEKLFF. Here the CDR3 DNA reads TGTGCCAGTAGTATTACGCGGCTCGAAAAACTGTTTTTT.

The genes are TRBV6-5 and TRBJ2-1; 9 bases map to TRBD1. The CDR3 sequence is 16 residues long. From germline, CDR1 is MNHEY and CDR2 SVGAGI. J was trimmed by 9 bases and V by 1 base; bases with no gene match: 10. CDR3 amino acids: CASSYYPGQGIPEQFF. The CDR3, as DNA: TGTGCCAGCAGTTACTATCCGGGACAGGGTATCCCTGAGCAGTTCTTC.

CDR3 sequence (DNA): TGTGCCAGCAGTGACACAGGGTCCAAAAACTACGAGCAGTACTTC. The encoded protein is CASSDTGSKNYEQYF. The gene calls are TRBV6-1 and TRBJ2-7; possibly TRBD1 for D (6 bases). Germline lookup yields CDR1 MNHNS and CDR2 SASEGT. V was pared by 3 bases and J by 3 bases, with 15 bases between. The CDR3 extends over 15 amino acids.

This sequence joins TRBV6-5 and TRBJ2-7; possible D gene TRBD2, 5 bases. V lost 2 bases and J lost 5, with 13 bases in between. Germline V gene sequence: CDR1 MNHEY, CDR2 SVGAGI. The CDR3 consists of 14 residues. The CDR3 loop reads CASSYTRGVDEQYF. In DNA, the CDR3 is TGTGCCAGCAGTTACACCCGGGGTGTGGACGAGCAGTACTTC.

The genes are TRBV3-1 (or the pseudogene TRBV3-2) and TRBJ2-1, with D unclear. This CDR3 is 14 amino acids long. Germline lookup yields CDR1 LGHDT and CDR2 YNNKEL (reference sequence). The germline V and J ends were trimmed by 1 base and 9 bases, with 13 bases remaining between them. Here the CDR3 reads CASSQGALVSEQFF. In DNA, the CDR3 is TGTGCCAGCAGCCAAGGCGCGCTTGTATCTGAGCAGTTCTTC.